The 16 T cell receptor beta chains given below trace back to one sample, sequenced in a study of OX40 agonist ivuxolimab in advanced cancers. Clones were sequenced by immunoSEQ multiplex PCR, and TCRdb holds only the in-frame ones, with some missing. This table holds 35,000 or so clones, approximately 79% found once. The specimen comprised CD4+ or CD8+ T cells sorted from blood, sampled in a trial of the OX40 agonist ivuxolimab. These receptors all come from an adult with an advanced solid tumor such as melanoma, head and neck, liver or kidney cancer.

The chain combines TRBV5-1 with TRBJ2-1; D might be TRBD1 (6 bases). The CDR3 extends over 19 amino acids. Germline loops: CDR1 SGHRS, CDR2 YFSETQ. Deletions cut 4 bases from V and 4 bases from J, with 27 bases between. CDR3 bases: TGCGCCAGCAGCGGATCTAAGGGGGAAGACCGCTCCTCTTACAATGAGCAGTTCTTC. Translated, it gives CASSGSKGEDRSSYNEQFF. The full variable domain, its missing parts supplied by reference TRBV5-1 and TRBJ2-1, is KAGVTQTPRYLIKTRGQQVTLSCSPISGHRSVSWYQQTPGQGLQFLFEYFSETQRNKGNFPGRFSGRQFSNSRSEMNVSTLELGDSALYLCASSGSKGEDRSSYNEQFFGPGTRLTVL.

The chain couples TRBV5-4 to TRBJ1-2; D not resolved. The germline gives CDR1 SGHNT, CDR2 YYREEE (reference sequence). There are 11 residues in the CDR3. V lost 3 bases to trimming and J lost 0 bases, with 0 bases between them. The DNA of the CDR3 is TGTGCCAGCAGCTCTAACTATGGCTACACCTTC. Its translation: CASSSNYGYTF.

The chain uses TRBV9 and TRBJ1-6; the D gene is possibly TRBD1 (6 bases). Germline CDR1 and CDR2: SGDLS and YYNGEE. The CDR3 totals 15 residues. V shed 6 bases and J shed 7 bases, with 17 bases lying between them. CDR3 sequence: CASTRDTGKNSPLHF. The CDR3 coding sequence is TGTGCCAGCACACGGGACACCGGAAAAAATTCACCCCTCCACTTT.

The J gene is TRBJ1-4, the V gene TRBV19; 7 bases agree with TRBD1. This CDR3 comprises 14 residues. V trimming: 3 bases; J trimming: 10 bases; junction bases outside the gene matches: 8. Germline V gives CDR1 LNHDA, CDR2 SQIVND (reference sequence). CDR3 nucleotides: TGTGCCAGTAGTATCCCGTTCCAGGGGGGAAAACTGTTTTTT. It encodes CASSIPFQGGKLFF.

The chain joins TRBV2 to TRBJ2-7; a possible D gene is TRBD2 (6 bases). CDR3 length equals 14 residues. V lost 5 bases and J lost 0, with 11 bases in between. Germline V gene lookup returns CDR1 SNHLY and CDR2 FYNNEI. The CDR3, as DNA: TGTGCCAGCAGTCTCCAGGGACTCTCCTACGAGCAGTACTTC. It encodes CASSLQGLSYEQYF.

This clone was counted once. The J gene is TRBJ1-6, the V gene TRBV5-1, with D hard to call. CDR1 and CDR2 from the germline V gene are SGHRS and YFSETQ. Trimming pared 0 bases from V and 8 bases from J, leaving 9 bases between. This CDR3 region has 14 residues. In nucleotides, the CDR3 is TGCGCCAGCAGCTTGGCAAAGCAGGATTCACCCCTCCACTTT. This codes for CASSLAKQDSPLHF.

V is TRBV29-1 and J is TRBJ1-1; 7 positions match TRBD1. The CDR3 has 12 amino acids. With V trimmed by 6 bases and J by 4 bases, 5 bases remained unmatched. CDR1 is SQVTM, CDR2 ANQGSEA, per germline. Here the CDR3 reads CSVRDSRTEAFF. DNA for the CDR3: TGCAGCGTGCGGGACAGCCGCACTGAAGCTTTCTTT. Supplemented by reference TRBV29-1 and TRBJ1-1, the full variable domain reads SAVISQKPSRDICQRGTSLTIQCQVDSQVTMMFWYRQQPGQSLTLIATANQGSEATYESGFVIDKFPISRPNLTFSTLTVSNMSPEDSSIYLCSVRDSRTEAFFGQGTRLTVV.

J is TRBJ1-5 and V is TRBV19, with TRBD1 as a possible D gene (6 bases). Germline V gives CDR1 LNHDA, CDR2 SQIVND (reference sequence). The CDR3 loop spans 15 amino acids. Trimming took off 4 bases at V and 6 bases at J, with 16 bases between the two ends. The CDR3 reads CASSTSSGAGQPQHF. The CDR3 nucleotides read TGTGCCAGTAGTACGTCATCGGGGGCAGGTCAGCCCCAGCATTTT.

This clone was counted a single time. This chain connects TRBV7-2 to TRBJ1-3, with D unresolved. This CDR3 spans 15 amino acids. The V and J ends lost 4 bases and 4 bases respectively, with 14 bases between them. Germline V gives CDR1 SGHTA, CDR2 FQGNSA. CDR3 loop: CASSSGPVTGNTIYF. In DNA form, the CDR3 reads TGTGCCAGCAGCTCGGGCCCCGTAACAGGAAACACCATATATTTT.

This rearrangement joins TRBV7-9 to TRBJ2-1; perhaps TRBD2 as D (7 bases). The CDR3 is 16 residues long. Trimming shortened V by 5 bases and J by 4 bases, and 18 bases separated the two germline ends. The V gene's germline CDR1 is SEHNR and CDR2 FQNEAQ (reference sequence). This chain's CDR3 is CASSGTRGAGYNEQFF. As DNA, the CDR3 is TGTGCCAGCAGCGGCACCCGGGGGGCGGGATACAATGAGCAGTTCTTC.

The chain uses TRBV2 and TRBJ1-3; D not certain. CDR3 length: 14 residues. Germline CDR1 is SNHLY and CDR2 is FYNNEI. V lost 7 bases and J 3 bases, leaving 13 bases between the germline ends. The CDR3 DNA follows: TGTGCCAGCAACTACCCAGGAGGTGGAAACACCATATATTTT. Translated, it gives CASNYPGGGNTIYF.

Concerning this clone itself: Other DNA sequences in the sample encode the same CDR3. The chain has TRBV5-1 and TRBJ2-5, with 14 nucleotides matching TRBD2. Germline CDR1 is SGHRS and CDR2 is YFSETQ. The CDR3 has 15 residues. After removal of 4 bases from V and 4 bases from J, the junction contained 3 bases not matched to a gene. This CDR3 is CASSLGLAGVETQYF. CDR3 in DNA: TGCGCCAGCAGCCTGGGACTAGCGGGGGTAGAGACCCAGTACTTC.

This sequence joins TRBV19 and TRBJ1-3, with D unresolved. CDR1 and CDR2 from the germline V gene are LNHDA and SQIVND (reference sequence). The V end lost 6 bases, the J end lost 4 bases, and 13 bases lay between the germline ends. This CDR3 is 14 amino acids long. The CDR3 nucleotides are TGTGCCAGTAGCCCTAGCCTCCAGGGAAACACCATATATTTT. Translated: CASSPSLQGNTIYF.

The DNA for the CDR3 is TGTGCCAGCAGCCCACGGCGGTTTGACAAAAACATTCAGTACTTC. Its translation: CASSPRRFDKNIQYF. The rearrangement uses TRBV7-8 and TRBJ2-4; no definite D call. Germline V gives CDR1 SGHVS, CDR2 FQNEAQ. The ends were cut back, 5 bases at V and 3 bases at J, with 14 bases in the middle. This CDR3 has 15 residues.

The J gene is TRBJ1-1, the V gene TRBV11-2, with 8 nucleotides matching TRBD1. The V and J ends lost 4 bases and 5 bases, in that order; junction bases with no gene match: 6. CDR3 length: 14 residues. The V gene's germline CDR1 is SGHAT and CDR2 FQNNGV. As DNA, the CDR3 is TGTGCCAGCAGCTCCACAGGGGGAGCAACTGAAGCTTTCTTT. Residues: CASSSTGGATEAFF.

Regarding this clone: One end of the junction varies from germline; a read error may be responsible. The chain is built from TRBV18 and TRBJ2-3, with D perhaps TRBD2 (6 bases). Germline CDR1 reads KGHSH; CDR2 reads LQKENI. The CDR3 contains 17 residues. The CDR3 here is CASSRRGPPLNTDPQYF. DNA of the CDR3: TGTGCCAGCTCACGGCGGGGACCACCACTTAACACAGATCCGCAGTATTTT.